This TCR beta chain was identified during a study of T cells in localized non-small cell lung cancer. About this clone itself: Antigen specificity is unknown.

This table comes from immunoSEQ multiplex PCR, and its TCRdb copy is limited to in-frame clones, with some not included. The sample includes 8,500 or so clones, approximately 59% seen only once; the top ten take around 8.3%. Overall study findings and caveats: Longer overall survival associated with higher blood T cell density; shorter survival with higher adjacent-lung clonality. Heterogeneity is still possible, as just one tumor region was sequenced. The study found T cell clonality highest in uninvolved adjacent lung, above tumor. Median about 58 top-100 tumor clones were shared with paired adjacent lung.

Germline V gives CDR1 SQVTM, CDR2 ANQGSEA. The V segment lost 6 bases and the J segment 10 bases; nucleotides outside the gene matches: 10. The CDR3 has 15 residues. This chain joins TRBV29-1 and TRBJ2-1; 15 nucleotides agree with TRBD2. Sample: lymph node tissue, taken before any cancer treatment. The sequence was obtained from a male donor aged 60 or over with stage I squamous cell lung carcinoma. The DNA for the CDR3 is TGCAGCGTAAAAAGGACTAGCGGGAGGGCCAGAGAGCAGTTCTTC. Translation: CSVKRTSGRAREQFF.